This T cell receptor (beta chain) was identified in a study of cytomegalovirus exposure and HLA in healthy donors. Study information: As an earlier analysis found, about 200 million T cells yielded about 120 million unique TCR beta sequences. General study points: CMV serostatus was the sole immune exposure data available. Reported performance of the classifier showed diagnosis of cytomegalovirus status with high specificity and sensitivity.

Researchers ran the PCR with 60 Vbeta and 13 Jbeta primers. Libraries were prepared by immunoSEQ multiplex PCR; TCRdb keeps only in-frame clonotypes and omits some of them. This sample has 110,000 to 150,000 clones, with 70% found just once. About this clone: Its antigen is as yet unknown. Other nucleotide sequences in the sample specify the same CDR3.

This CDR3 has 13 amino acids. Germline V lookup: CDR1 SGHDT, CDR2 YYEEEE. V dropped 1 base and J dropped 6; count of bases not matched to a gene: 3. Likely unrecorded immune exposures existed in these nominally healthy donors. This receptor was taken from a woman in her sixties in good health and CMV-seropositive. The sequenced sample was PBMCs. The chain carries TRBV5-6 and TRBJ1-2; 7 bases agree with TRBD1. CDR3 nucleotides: TGTGCCAGCAGCTTGCGACAGGGAGATGGCTACACCTTC. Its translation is CASSLRQGDGYTF.